This T cell receptor (beta chain) was found in a study of shared clonotypes between healthy human individuals. Libraries were prepared by immunoSEQ multiplex PCR; TCRdb keeps only in-frame clonotypes and omits some of them. The data contain over 800,000 clones, 90% to 95% of them singletons. This clone was observed a handful of times. In germline, CDR1 is SGHDN, CDR2 FVKESK. The CDR3 runs to 17 residues. V lost 4 bases and J 3 bases, leaving 21 bases between the germline ends. Naive CD8 isolation took CD45RO-negative cells positively selected for CCR7 and excluded terminally differentiated effector memory CD45RA+ cells.

This TCR came from a man aged 25 to 45 in good health. The V gene is TRBV14, the J gene TRBJ1-1; D is unresolved. The sequencing input was naive CD8+ T cells sorted from blood. This CDR3 is CASSPPLRAGWDTEAFF. In DNA, the CDR3 is TGTGCCAGCAGCCCTCCGCTAAGAGCGGGATGGGACACTGAAGCTTTCTTT.